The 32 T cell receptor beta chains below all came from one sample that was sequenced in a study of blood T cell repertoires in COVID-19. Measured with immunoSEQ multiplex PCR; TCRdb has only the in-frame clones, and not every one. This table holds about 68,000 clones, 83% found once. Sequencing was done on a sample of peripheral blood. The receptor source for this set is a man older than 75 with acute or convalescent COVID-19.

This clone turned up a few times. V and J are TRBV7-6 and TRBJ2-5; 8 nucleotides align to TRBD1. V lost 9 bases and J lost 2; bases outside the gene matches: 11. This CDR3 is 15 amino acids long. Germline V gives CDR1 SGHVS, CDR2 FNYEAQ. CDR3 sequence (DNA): TGTGCCAGTGGACAGGGATCGGGAAATCAAGAGACCCAGTACTTC. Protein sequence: CASGQGSGNQETQYF.

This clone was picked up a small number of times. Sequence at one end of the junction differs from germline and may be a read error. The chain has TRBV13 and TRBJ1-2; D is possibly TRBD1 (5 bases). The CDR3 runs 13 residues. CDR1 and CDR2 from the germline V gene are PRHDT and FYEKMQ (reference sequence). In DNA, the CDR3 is TGTGCCAGCAGCATGGGGCGTGCAGTTACCCACCTCTTC. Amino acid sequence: CASSMGRAVTHLF. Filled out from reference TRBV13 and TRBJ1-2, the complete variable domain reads AAGVIQSPRHLIKEKRETATLKCYPIPRHDTVYWYQQGPGQDPQFLISFYEKMQSDKGSIPDRFSAQQFSDYHSELNMSSLELGDSALYFCASSMGRAVTHLFGSGTRLTVV.

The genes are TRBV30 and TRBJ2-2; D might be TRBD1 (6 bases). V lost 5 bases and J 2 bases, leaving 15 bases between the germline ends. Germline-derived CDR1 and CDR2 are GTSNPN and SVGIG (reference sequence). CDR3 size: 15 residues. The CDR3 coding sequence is TGTGCCTGGGGCCAAGGGGGATCCAACACCGGGGAGCTGTTTTTT. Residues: CAWGQGGSNTGELFF.

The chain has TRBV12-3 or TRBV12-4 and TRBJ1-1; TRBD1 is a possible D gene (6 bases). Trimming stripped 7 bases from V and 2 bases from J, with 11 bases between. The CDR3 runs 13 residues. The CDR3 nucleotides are TGTGCCAGCACCCACAGGGCTAACACTGAAGCTTTCTTT. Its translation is CASTHRANTEAFF.

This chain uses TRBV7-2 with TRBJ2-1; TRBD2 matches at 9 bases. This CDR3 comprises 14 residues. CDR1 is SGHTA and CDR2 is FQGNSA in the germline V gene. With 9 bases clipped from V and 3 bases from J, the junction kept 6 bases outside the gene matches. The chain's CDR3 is CASRSGRNYNEQFF. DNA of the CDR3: TGTGCCAGTAGGAGCGGGAGGAACTACAATGAGCAGTTCTTC.

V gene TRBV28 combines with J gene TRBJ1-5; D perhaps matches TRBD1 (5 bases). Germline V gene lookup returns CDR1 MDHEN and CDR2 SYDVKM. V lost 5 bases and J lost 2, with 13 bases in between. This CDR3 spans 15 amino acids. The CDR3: CASSPQAGRNQPQHF. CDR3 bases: TGTGCCAGCAGTCCCCAGGCGGGGCGCAATCAGCCCCAGCATTTT.

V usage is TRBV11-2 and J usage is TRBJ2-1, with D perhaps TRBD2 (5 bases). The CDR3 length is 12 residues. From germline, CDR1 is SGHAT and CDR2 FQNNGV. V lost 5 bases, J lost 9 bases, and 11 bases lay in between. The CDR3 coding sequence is TGTGCCAGCAGCCCCCGGGATATTGAGCAGTTCTTC. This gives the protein CASSPRDIEQFF.

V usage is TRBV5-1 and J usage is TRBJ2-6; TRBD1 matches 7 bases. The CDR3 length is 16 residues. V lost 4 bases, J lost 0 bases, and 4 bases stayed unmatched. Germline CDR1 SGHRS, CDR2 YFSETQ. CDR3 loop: CASSGTEISGANVLTF. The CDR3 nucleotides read TGCGCCAGCAGCGGGACAGAGATCTCTGGGGCCAACGTCCTGACTTTC. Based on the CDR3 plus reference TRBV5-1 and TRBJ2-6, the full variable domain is KAGVTQTPRYLIKTRGQQVTLSCSPISGHRSVSWYQQTPGQGLQFLFEYFSETQRNKGNFPGRFSGRQFSNSRSEMNVSTLELGDSALYLCASSGTEISGANVLTFGAGSRLTVL.

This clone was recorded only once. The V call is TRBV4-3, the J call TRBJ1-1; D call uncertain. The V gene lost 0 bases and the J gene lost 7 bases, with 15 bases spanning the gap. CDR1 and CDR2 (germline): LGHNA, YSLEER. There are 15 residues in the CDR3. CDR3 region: CASSQDRSFGSEAFF. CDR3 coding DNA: TGCGCCAGCAGCCAAGATCGGAGTTTCGGGAGTGAAGCTTTCTTT.

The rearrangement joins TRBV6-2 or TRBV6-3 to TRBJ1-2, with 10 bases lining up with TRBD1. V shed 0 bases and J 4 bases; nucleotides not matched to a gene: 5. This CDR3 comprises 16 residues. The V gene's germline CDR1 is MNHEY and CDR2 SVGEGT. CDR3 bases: TGTGCCAGCAGTTACTCGGGGACAGGGGTCCTCTATGGCTACACCTTC. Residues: CASSYSGTGVLYGYTF.

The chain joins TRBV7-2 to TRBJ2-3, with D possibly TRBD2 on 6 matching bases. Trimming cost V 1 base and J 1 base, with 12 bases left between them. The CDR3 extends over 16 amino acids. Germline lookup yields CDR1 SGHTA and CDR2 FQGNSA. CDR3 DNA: TGTGCCAGCAGCTTAGATCTAGCGAGACGCACAGATACGCAGTATTTT. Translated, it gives CASSLDLARRTDTQYF.

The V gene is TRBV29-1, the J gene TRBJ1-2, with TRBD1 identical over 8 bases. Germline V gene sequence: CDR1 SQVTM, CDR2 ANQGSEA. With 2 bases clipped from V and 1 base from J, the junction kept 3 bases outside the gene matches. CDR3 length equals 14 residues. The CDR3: CSVEWTGNNYGYTF. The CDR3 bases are TGCAGCGTTGAATGGACAGGGAATAACTATGGCTACACCTTC.

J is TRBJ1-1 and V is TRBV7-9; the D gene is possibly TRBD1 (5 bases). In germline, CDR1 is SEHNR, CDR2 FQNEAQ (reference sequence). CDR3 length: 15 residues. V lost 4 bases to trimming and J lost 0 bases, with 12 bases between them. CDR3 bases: TGTGCCAGCAGCTCCGTGGACAACTTGAACACTGAAGCTTTCTTT. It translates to CASSSVDNLNTEAFF. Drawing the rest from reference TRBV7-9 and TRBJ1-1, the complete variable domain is DTGVSQNPRHKITKRGQNVTFRCDPISEHNRLYWYRQTLGQGPEFLTYFQNEAQLEKSRLLSDRFSAERPKGSFSTLEIQRTEQGDSAMYLCASSSVDNLNTEAFFGQGTRLTVV.

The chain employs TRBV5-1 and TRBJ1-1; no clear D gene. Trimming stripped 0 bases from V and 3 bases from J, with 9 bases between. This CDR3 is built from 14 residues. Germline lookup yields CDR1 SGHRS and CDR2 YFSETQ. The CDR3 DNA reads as TGCGCCAGCAGCTTGGGGCAGGCCTACACTGAAGCTTTCTTT. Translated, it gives CASSLGQAYTEAFF.

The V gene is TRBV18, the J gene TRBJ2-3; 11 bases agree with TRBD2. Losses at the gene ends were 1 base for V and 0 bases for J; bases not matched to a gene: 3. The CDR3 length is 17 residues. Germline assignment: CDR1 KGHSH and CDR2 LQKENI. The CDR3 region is CASSPRLAGGSTDTQYF. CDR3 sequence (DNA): TGTGCCAGCTCACCACGGCTAGCGGGGGGAAGCACAGATACGCAGTATTTT.

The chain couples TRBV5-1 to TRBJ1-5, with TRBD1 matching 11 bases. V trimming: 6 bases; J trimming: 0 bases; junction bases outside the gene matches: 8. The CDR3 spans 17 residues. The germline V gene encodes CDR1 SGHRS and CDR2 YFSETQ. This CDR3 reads CASTPGQGGHSNQPQHF. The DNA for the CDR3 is TGCGCCAGCACTCCGGGACAGGGGGGCCATAGCAATCAGCCCCAGCATTTT.

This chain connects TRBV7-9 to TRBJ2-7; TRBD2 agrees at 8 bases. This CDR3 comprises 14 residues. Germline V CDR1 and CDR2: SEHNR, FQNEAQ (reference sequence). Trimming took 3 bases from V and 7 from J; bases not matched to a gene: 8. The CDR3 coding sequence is TGTGCCAGCAGCTTTAGCGGGACCACCCGGGAGCAGTACTTC. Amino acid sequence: CASSFSGTTREQYF.

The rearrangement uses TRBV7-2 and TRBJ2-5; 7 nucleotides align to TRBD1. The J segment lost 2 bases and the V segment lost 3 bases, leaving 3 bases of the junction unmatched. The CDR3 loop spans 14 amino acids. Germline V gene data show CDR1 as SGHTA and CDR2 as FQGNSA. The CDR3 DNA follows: TGTGCCAGCAGCTTGGGACAGTATCAAGAGACCCAGTACTTC. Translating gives CASSLGQYQETQYF.

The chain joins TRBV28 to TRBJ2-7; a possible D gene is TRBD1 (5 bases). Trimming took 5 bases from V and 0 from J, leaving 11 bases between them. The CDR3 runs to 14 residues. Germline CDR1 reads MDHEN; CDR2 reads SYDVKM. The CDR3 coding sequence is TGTGCCAGCAGTCGGGCAGGGCTCTCCTACGAGCAGTACTTC. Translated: CASSRAGLSYEQYF.

CDR3 sequence: CASSQVGGSPLHF. The DNA for the CDR3 is TGTGCCAGCAGCCAAGTCGGGGGATCACCCCTCCACTTT. The chain links TRBV14 to TRBJ1-6; a weak D match, TRBD1 (5 bases). V was shortened by 1 base and J by 10 bases, with 8 bases between the two germline ends. The CDR3 has 13 amino acids. Germline V CDR1 and CDR2: SGHDN, FVKESK.

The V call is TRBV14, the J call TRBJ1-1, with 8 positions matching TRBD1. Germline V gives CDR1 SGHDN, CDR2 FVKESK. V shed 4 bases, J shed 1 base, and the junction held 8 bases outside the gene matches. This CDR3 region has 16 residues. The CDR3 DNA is TGTGCCAGCAGCCCCTTCCTCGGGACAGGGAACACTGAAGCTTTCTTT. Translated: CASSPFLGTGNTEAFF.

CDR3 sequence reads: CASSSEAGAGELFF. CDR3 coding DNA: TGTGCCAGCAGCTCCGAGGCAGGGGCCGGGGAGCTGTTTTTT. This chain uses TRBV7-2 with TRBJ2-2; a possible D gene is TRBD1 (6 bases). Looked up from germline, CDR1 is SGHTA and CDR2 is FQGNSA. The CDR3 sequence is 14 residues long. With 4 bases removed from V and 6 bases from J, the gap between germline ends came to 12 bases.

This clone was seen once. This CDR3 is CASSSSGAPNSYNEQFF. CDR3 DNA: TGTGCCAGCAGCTCAAGCGGGGCCCCCAACTCCTACAATGAGCAGTTCTTC. The chain employs TRBV7-3 and TRBJ2-1, with 7 bases aligning to TRBD2. CDR3 length: 17 amino acids. V lost 4 bases to trimming and J lost 0 bases; unmatched junction nucleotides: 9. Germline-derived CDR1 and CDR2 are SGHTA and FQGTGA.

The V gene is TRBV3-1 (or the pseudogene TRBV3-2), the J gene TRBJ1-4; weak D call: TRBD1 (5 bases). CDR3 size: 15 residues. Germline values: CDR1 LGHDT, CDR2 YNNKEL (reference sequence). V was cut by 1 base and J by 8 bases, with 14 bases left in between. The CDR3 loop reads CASSQGPQGREKLFF. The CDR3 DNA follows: TGTGCCAGCAGCCAAGGTCCCCAGGGCAGGGAAAAACTGTTTTTT.

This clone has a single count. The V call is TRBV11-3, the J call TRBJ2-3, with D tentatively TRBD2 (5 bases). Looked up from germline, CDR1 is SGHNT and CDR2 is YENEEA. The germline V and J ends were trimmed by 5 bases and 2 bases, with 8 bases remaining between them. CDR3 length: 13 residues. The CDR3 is CASSRTATDTQYF. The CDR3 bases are TGTGCCAGCAGCAGGACTGCCACAGATACGCAGTATTTT.

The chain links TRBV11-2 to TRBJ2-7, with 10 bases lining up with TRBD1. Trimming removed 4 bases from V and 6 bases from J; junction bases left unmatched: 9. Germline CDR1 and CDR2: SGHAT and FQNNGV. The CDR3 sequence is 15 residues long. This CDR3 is CASSSTGTGVGEQYF. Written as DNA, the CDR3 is TGTGCCAGCAGCTCGACCGGGACAGGGGTTGGCGAGCAGTACTTC.

CDR3 sequence reads: CASSLAQGAGNTIYF. The CDR3 DNA is TGTGCCAGCAGCTTGGCACAGGGCGCAGGAAACACCATATATTTT. The rearrangement uses TRBV5-4 and TRBJ1-3, with a possible D match to TRBD1 (6 bases). This CDR3 spans 15 amino acids. The germline V gene has CDR1 SGHNT and CDR2 YYREEE (reference sequence). Trimming cost V 0 bases and J 4 bases, with 11 bases left between them.

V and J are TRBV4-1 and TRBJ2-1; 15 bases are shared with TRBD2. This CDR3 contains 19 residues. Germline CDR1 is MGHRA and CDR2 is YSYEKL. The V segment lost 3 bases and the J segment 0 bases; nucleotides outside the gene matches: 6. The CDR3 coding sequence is TGCGCCAGCAGCCAGGGACTAGCGGGAGGCCCGAGCTCCTACAATGAGCAGTTCTTC. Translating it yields CASSQGLAGGPSSYNEQFF.

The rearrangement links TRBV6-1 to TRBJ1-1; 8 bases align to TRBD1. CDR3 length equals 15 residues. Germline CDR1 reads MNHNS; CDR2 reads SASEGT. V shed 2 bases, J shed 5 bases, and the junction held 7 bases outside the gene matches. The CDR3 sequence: CASSELGTGGTEAFF. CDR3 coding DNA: TGTGCCAGCAGTGAATTGGGGACAGGCGGGACTGAAGCTTTCTTT.

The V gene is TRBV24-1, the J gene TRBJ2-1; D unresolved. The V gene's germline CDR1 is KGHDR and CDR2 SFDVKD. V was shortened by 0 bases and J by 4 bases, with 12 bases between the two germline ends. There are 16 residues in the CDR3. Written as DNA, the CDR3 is TGTGCCACCAGTGATTTGCCCGCCAACTCTTACAATGAGCAGTTCTTC. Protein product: CATSDLPANSYNEQFF.

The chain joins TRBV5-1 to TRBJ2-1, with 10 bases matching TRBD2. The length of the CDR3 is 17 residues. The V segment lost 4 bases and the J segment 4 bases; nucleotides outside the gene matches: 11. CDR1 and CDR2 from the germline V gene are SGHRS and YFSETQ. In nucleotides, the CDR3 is TGCGCCAGCAGCCCGAACTTAGCGGGGGGTTCTTACAATGAGCAGTTCTTC. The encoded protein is CASSPNLAGGSYNEQFF. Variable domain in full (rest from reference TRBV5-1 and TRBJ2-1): KAGVTQTPRYLIKTRGQQVTLSCSPISGHRSVSWYQQTPGQGLQFLFEYFSETQRNKGNFPGRFSGRQFSNSRSEMNVSTLELGDSALYLCASSPNLAGGSYNEQFFGPGTRLTVL.

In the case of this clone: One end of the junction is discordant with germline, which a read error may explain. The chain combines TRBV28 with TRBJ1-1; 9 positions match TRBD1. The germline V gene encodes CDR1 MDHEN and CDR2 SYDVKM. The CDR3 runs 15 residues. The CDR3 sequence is CASSRVPGQGPRWIF. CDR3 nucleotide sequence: TGTGCCAGCAGCCGAGTCCCGGGACAGGGACCCCGCTGGATTTTT.